The entry that follows covers one TCR beta chain sequence. A junction boundary mismatches the germline segment, possibly from a read error. Assay: immunoSEQ multiplex PCR; the TCRdb copy retains only in-frame clones and omits some. The table lists tens of thousands of clones, approximately 90% of them singletons. This sample is drawn from a study of T cells after somatic rescue of genetic block. The sequence was obtained from a man aged 35-49 years. The sample taken for sequencing was peripheral blood mononuclear cells (PBMCs).

In nucleotides, the CDR3 is TGTGCCATCAGTGTCCGGGGGGCGAGAGAGCAGTACTTC. This codes for CAISVRGAREQYF. V usage is TRBV6-5 and J usage is TRBJ2-7, with D perhaps TRBD2 (7 bases). Germline V gene lookup returns CDR1 MNHEY and CDR2 SVGAGI. The CDR3 spans 13 residues.